The clone carrying this T cell receptor (beta chain) was observed a few times. This record belongs to a study of identical twins. MiXCR was run by TCRdb on the 5' RACE reads, yielding one entry per CDR3 protein. The data hold some 190,000 distinct CDR3 sequences, with about 16% observed a single time. The germline gives CDR1 SEHNR, CDR2 FQNEAQ (reference sequence). The ends were cut back, 5 bases at V and 15 bases at J, with 17 bases in the middle. There are 12 residues in the CDR3. This same sample was also part of a study on T cells expressing NK-cell markers.

The V and J genes are TRBV7-9 and TRBJ2-1; D perhaps matches TRBD2 (7 bases). The material sequenced was CD8+ T cells sorted from blood. The receptor comes from a woman aged 18-35 years in good health. The CDR3 spells CASSRGGGLRFF. CDR3 bases: TGTGCCAGCAGCCGGGGAGGGGGACTAAGGTTCTTC.